These T cell receptor beta chains were read from a single sample in a study of OX40 agonist ivuxolimab in advanced cancers. Libraries were prepared by immunoSEQ multiplex PCR; TCRdb keeps only in-frame clonotypes and omits some of them. The repertoire consists of roughly 63,000 clones, with 85% to 90% occurring once and the leading ten covering approximately 12%. Sequencing used CD4+ or CD8+ T cells sorted from blood, obtained in a trial of the OX40 agonist ivuxolimab. These receptors were taken from an adult with an advanced solid tumor such as melanoma, head and neck, liver or kidney cancer. CDR3s include the opening cysteine and the closing phenylalanine or tryptophan. The order of the fields is clone size, V gene, D gene, J gene, CDR3 length, CDR3 DNA, CDR3 protein. D genes are given only for firm matches. Where a row states a size, it is once, few, many or the class of an expanded clone; other rows omit it.

once,TRBV29-1,TRBD1,TRBJ1-1,15,TGCAGCGTTGACCCGGACAGGGCGTTTTACACTGAAGCTTTCTTT,CSVDPDRAFYTEAFF
NA,TRBV11-1,TRBD2,TRBJ2-1,15,TGTGCCAGCAGCTTGGGAGGGAGCTCCTACAATGAGCAGTTCTTC,CASSLGGSSYNEQFF
once,TRBV19,NA,TRBJ2-1,13,TGTGCCAGTAGTATTGTTACCTTCGATGAGCAGTTCTTC,CASSIVTFDEQFF
many,TRBV6-1,TRBD2,TRBJ2-1,15,TGTGCCAGCAAACGACTAGCGGGAGTGGTGGATGAGCAGTTCTTC,CASKRLAGVVDEQFF
NA,TRBV13,NA,TRBJ1-1,15,TGTGCCAGCAGCTTAGAAGGCAGGGTTGACACTGAAGCTTTCTTT,CASSLEGRVDTEAFF
NA,TRBV5-5,NA,TRBJ1-1,16,TGTGCCAGCAGCTTGGACAGGGCTGGGGGGAACACTGAAGCTTTCTTT,CASSLDRAGGNTEAFF
once,TRBV6-5,NA,TRBJ2-1,14,TGTGCCAGCAGTTTAGGGCCCCCAATAAGTGAGCAGTTCTTC,CASSLGPPISEQFF
NA,TRBV7-8,TRBD1,TRBJ1-2,15,TGTGCCAGCAGCTCGGACAGGGGATCTTACTATGGCTACACCTTC,CASSSDRGSYYGYTF
NA,TRBV7-9,TRBD2,TRBJ2-7,16,TGTGCCAGCAGCTTAAGACTAGCGGAACTTACCTACGAGCAGTACTTC,CASSLRLAELTYEQYF
NA,TRBV5-1,NA,TRBJ2-7,10,TGCGCCAGCAGCTTAGCCGAGCAGTACTTC,CASSLAEQYF
NA,TRBV27,NA,TRBJ1-1,13,TGTGCCAGCAGTTCCCGGATGGTCACTGAAGCTTTCTTT,CASSSRMVTEAFF
NA,TRBV27,TRBD2,TRBJ2-1,15,TGTGCCAGCAGCTATAGCGGGGGGGCGGGTAATGAGCAGTTCTTC,CASSYSGGAGNEQFF
NA,TRBV7-8,NA,TRBJ1-2,16,TGTGCCAGCAGCTTAGCGCCAGGCCTCTCTAACTATGGCTACACCTTC,CASSLAPGLSNYGYTF
once,TRBV27,NA,TRBJ2-7,15,TGTGCCAGCAGTCGCCCGGGCCTCCCCTCGGGGGAGCAGTACTTC,CASSRPGLPSGEQYF
NA,TRBV27,NA,TRBJ2-1,19,TGTGCCAGCACTTACCTCCGAGGGTACGGGACACCACATGACAATGAGCAGTTCTTC,CASTYLRGYGTPHDNEQFF
once,TRBV7-8,TRBD1,TRBJ2-3,16,TGTGCCAGCAGCCCAAGCCCGGACAGGGGTGGGTATACGCAGTATTTT,CASSPSPDRGGYTQYF
NA,TRBV7-7,NA,TRBJ2-3,14,TGTGCCAGCAGCTTCGGGACATTCACAGATACGCAGTATTTT,CASSFGTFTDTQYF
NA,TRBV10-2,TRBD1,TRBJ1-4,13,TGCGCCAGCAGGACAGGGGGCTACGAAAAACTGTTTTTT,CASRTGGYEKLFF
NA,TRBV4-1,NA,TRBJ2-1,15,TGCGCCAGCAGCCAGGAACTTGGGACGACGTATGGGCAGTTCTTC,CASSQELGTTYGQFF
NA,TRBV7-2,TRBD1,TRBJ1-1,12,TGTGCCAGCAGCTCCTGGGACAGGGTGGCTTTCTTT,CASSSWDRVAFF
NA,TRBV14,NA,TRBJ2-7,14,TGTGCCAGCAGCGTTGGTGGGGTAAACTACGAGCAGTACTTC,CASSVGGVNYEQYF
NA,TRBV7-9,NA,TRBJ2-7,18,TGTGCCAGCAGCTTCGGACGAGGCCGTCTGGGGGGTGTCTACGAGCAGTACTTC,CASSFGRGRLGGVYEQYF
NA,TRBV19,TRBD2,TRBJ2-7,12,TGTGCCAGTACCTCAGCGGGAGACGAGCAGTACTTC,CASTSAGDEQYF
NA,TRBV15,NA,TRBJ2-7,14,TGTGCCACCAGCACCAGTCGGGGCAACGGCGAGCAGTACTTC,CATSTSRGNGEQYF
few,TRBV6-5,TRBD1,TRBJ2-7,13,TGTGCCAGCAGTTACCAGGGACAGGACGAGCAGTACTTC,CASSYQGQDEQYF